This T cell receptor (beta chain) came from a study of cytomegalovirus exposure and HLA in healthy donors (dated by TCRdb to 2016 to 2017). Context from the whole study: The 550 to 750 repertoires of the first cohort and the approximately 110 validation repertoires were produced on the same platform, according to a later analysis. In addition to the first cohort of approximately 650 subjects, a separate validation cohort of 120 different subjects was used. The study was designed to test whether signatures of past pathogen exposure could be identified by cataloging public T cell receptors. To predict cytomegalovirus infection status, the study combined high-throughput TCR immunosequencing, statistical association of individual TCRs with disease status, and machine learning.

Separate from the approximately 700-subject first cohort, the validation cohort of more than 90 subjects was the group to which the donors belonged. A word on this clone: The antigen it binds to is not known. No much larger clone exists at a distance of one base, and base qualities are not known.

Library creation used the immunoSEQ multiplex PCR assay. In the paper's pipeline: A statistical classification framework was developed to diagnose cytomegalovirus status using the catalog of TCR beta chain sequences. TCRdb took this table from immuneACCESS and kept in-frame rearrangements with V and J called. Such tables lack part of the clones; where checked against another copy, unresolved V genes explain under half of the gap, and the rest is unexplained. That table gives V, J and clone size, and the DNA gave D and trimming. A total of approximately 260,000 clones appear in this sample, approximately 83% of them only once. The ten largest clones represent roughly 1.2% of the sample. The CDR3 spans 13 residues, from the cysteine through the phenylalanine. Only the CDR3 portion is preserved as DNA: 39 bases, with reading frame beginning at the first base. The trim is 4 bases for V and 5 bases for J, with a gap of 9 bases between the germline ends. For CDR1 and CDR2, the germline V gene (reference sequence) lists MNHEY and SMNVEV.

Broad study findings and their caveats: The validation cohort had no HLA typing available for a later analysis, so co-occurrence within that cohort was assessed over all 120 or so repertoires. The classifier was reported to diagnose cytomegalovirus status with high specificity and sensitivity in both the original cohort and the validation cohort. The authors suggested that the approach could potentially be extended to other disease states and immunological phenotypes. In the study, around 160 TCR beta chains were listed as associated with cytomegalovirus. While some public TCRs were present in many individuals, most TCR sequences turned up only very rarely across donors. In vitro tests confirmed that three of the cytomegalovirus-associated TCR beta chains recognize cytomegalovirus antigens. In a later analysis, TCRs clustered in the first cohort were found to also tend to co-occur in the roughly 120 validation repertoires, with over 90% of cluster scores above 0.

The V and J genes are TRBV27 and TRBJ2-1; perhaps TRBD1 is the D gene, with 6 bases matching. Input material: PBMCs. The source of this sequence is a woman aged 25 to 39 in good health and CMV-seropositive. The DNA is as follows: TGTGCCAGCAGTTGGGGGCCGGACAATGAGCAGTTCTTC. It translates as CASSWGPDNEQFF.